The 2 T cell receptor beta chains in this list originate from one sample, sequenced in a study of radiation and T cells in renal cell carcinoma. As for time point: blood 2 weeks post-SBRT. The treatment denotes: 15 Gy SBRT to primary tumor, nephrectomy 4 weeks later. Assay used: immunoSEQ multiplex PCR; TCRdb lists only in-frame clones, some missing. The table records 100,000 to 150,000 clones, about 88% of them present only once. This material consisted of blood, taken from a patient whose treatment included radiotherapy and nephrectomy. The source of these receptors is a woman in her seventies with renal cell carcinoma.

This clone was observed a handful of times. V gene TRBV28 combines with J gene TRBJ1-1; D is unclear. Germline CDR1 is MDHEN and CDR2 is SYDVKM. This CDR3 has 15 amino acids. Trimming removed 7 bases at V and 1 base at J, with 16 bases between. CDR3 in DNA: TGTGCCAGCAACCCGAATGCCTGGGGGAACACTGAAGCTTTCTTT. Its translation is CASNPNAWGNTEAFF.

The chain carries TRBV4-2 and TRBJ1-2, with D unclear. CDR3 length: 15 amino acids. Germline CDR1 LGHNA, CDR2 YNFKEQ. The V end lost 0 bases, the J end lost 2 bases, and 10 bases lay between the germline ends. CDR3 residues: CASSQEELNNYGYTF. The CDR3 DNA sequence: TGTGCCAGCAGCCAAGAGGAATTGAACAACTATGGCTACACCTTC.